These 18 T cell receptor beta chains were all obtained from the same sample, sequenced in a study of blood T cell repertoires in COVID-19. TCRdb's copy holds only in-frame clones and misses some; the assay was immunoSEQ multiplex PCR. The top ten clones hold more than 10% of a sample with some 30,000 clones, 84% of them seen once. The sample consisted of peripheral blood. All receptors come from a human donor in a cohort sampled during active COVID-19.

The V and J genes are TRBV7-6 and TRBJ1-6; D is unclear. The V end was cut by 3 bases, the J end by 0 bases, with 12 bases between. The CDR3 sequence is 17 residues long. The germline V gene has CDR1 SGHVS and CDR2 FNYEAQ. The CDR3 loop is CASSLPGGSSYNSPLHF. CDR3 sequence (DNA): TGTGCCAGCAGCTTGCCAGGTGGTAGCTCCTATAATTCACCCCTCCACTTT.

The chain carries TRBV10-1 and TRBJ2-5; possibly TRBD1 for D (5 bases). There are 13 residues in the CDR3. Trimming removed 3 bases at V and 5 bases at J, with 10 bases between. Germline V gene lookup returns CDR1 WNHNN and CDR2 SYGVQD (reference sequence). The CDR3 region is CASSDRRGETQYF. The DNA for the CDR3 is TGCGCCAGCAGTGACAGAAGGGGCGAGACCCAGTACTTC.

The chain has TRBV15 and TRBJ1-1; TRBD1 agrees at 8 bases. The CDR3 is made up of 13 amino acids. Germline assignment: CDR1 LNHNV and CDR2 YYDKDF (reference sequence). Trimming at V came to 8 bases and at J to 7 bases, leaving 9 bases not matched to a gene. CDR3 nucleotides: TGTGCCACCTCCGGGACAGGAGGCTTTGAAGCTTTCTTT. The encoded protein is CATSGTGGFEAFF.

The V gene is TRBV5-8, the J gene TRBJ2-4; maybe TRBD2 (6 bases). Trimming took off 0 bases at V and 6 bases at J, with 13 bases between the two ends. Looked up from germline, CDR1 is SGHTS and CDR2 is YDEGEE. The length of the CDR3 is 15 residues. The CDR3 region is CASSLAGGDGNIQYF. In nucleotides, the CDR3 is TGTGCCAGCAGCTTGGCGGGCGGGGATGGAAACATTCAGTACTTC. Full variable domain (rest looked up from reference TRBV5-8 and TRBJ2-4): EAGVTQSPTHLIKTRGQQATLRCSPISGHTSVYWYQQALGLGLQFLLWYDEGEERNRGNFPPRFSGRQFPNYSSELNVNALELEDSALYLCASSLAGGDGNIQYFGAGTRLSVL.

The chain links TRBV4-3 to TRBJ1-6, with D perhaps matching TRBD1 (6 bases). CDR1 and CDR2 from the germline V gene are LGHNA and YSLEER. The CDR3 is 16 amino acids. Deletions cut 0 bases from V and 11 bases from J, with 17 bases between. Written as DNA, the CDR3 is TGCGCCAGCAGCCAAGAAATGGGGGCAGGGTTAGCACCCCTCCACTTT. Translating it yields CASSQEMGAGLAPLHF.

V usage is TRBV29-1 and J usage is TRBJ2-5, with a weak D call TRBD1 (5 bases). Germline assignment: CDR1 SQVTM and CDR2 ANQGSEA. CDR3 length equals 12 residues. V lost 7 bases to trimming and J lost 4 bases, with 13 bases between them. CDR3 sequence: CSETGWGETQYF. In DNA, the CDR3 is TGCAGCGAAACAGGTTGGGGAGAGACCCAGTACTTC. Looking up the rest from reference TRBV29-1 and TRBJ2-5 gives the full variable domain: SAVISQKPSRDICQRGTSLTIQCQVDSQVTMMFWYRQQPGQSLTLIATANQGSEATYESGFVIDKFPISRPNLTFSTLTVSNMSPEDSSIYLCSETGWGETQYFGPGTRLLVL.

This chain connects TRBV19 to TRBJ1-2, with 8 nucleotides matching TRBD1. Unmatched junction bases numbered 10, after V lost 10 bases and J lost 6 bases. From germline, CDR1 is LNHDA and CDR2 SQIVND (reference sequence). The CDR3 loop spans 13 amino acids. This chain's CDR3 is CATNQEQGDGYTF. The CDR3 DNA reads TGTGCCACCAATCAGGAACAGGGGGATGGCTACACCTTC.

The V call is TRBV5-1, the J call TRBJ2-5; 7 bases agree with TRBD1. This CDR3 is built from 13 residues. Germline assignment: CDR1 SGHRS and CDR2 YFSETQ. With 7 bases clipped from V and 2 bases from J, the junction kept 5 bases outside the gene matches. CDR3 nucleotide sequence: TGCGCCAGCGGGACGGGACAGCAAGAGACCCAGTACTTC. Its translation: CASGTGQQETQYF.

The chain carries TRBV5-4 and TRBJ2-3, with a tentative D call TRBD1 (6 bases). Germline V gene data show CDR1 as SGHNT and CDR2 as YYREEE (reference sequence). Trimming removed 0 bases at V and 9 bases at J, with 14 bases between. The CDR3 runs to 14 residues. In nucleotides, the CDR3 is TGTGCCAGCAGCTTGGGGGGGCAGAAGGAAACGCAGTATTTT. Translated, it gives CASSLGGQKETQYF.

The chain employs TRBV2 and TRBJ2-2; the match to TRBD2 covers 10 bases. Germline V gives CDR1 SNHLY, CDR2 FYNNEI. The V gene end was trimmed by 6 bases and the J gene end by 1 base; junction bases not matched to a gene: 2. The CDR3 contains 15 residues. CDR3 residues: CASSPSGGNTGELFF. CDR3 sequence (DNA): TGTGCCAGCAGCCCTAGCGGGGGGAACACCGGGGAGCTGTTTTTT.

The CDR3 is CASSFGGGGSGRHNEQFF. The CDR3 coding sequence is TGTGCCAGCAGTTTCGGCGGGGGGGGAAGTGGACGGCACAATGAGCAGTTCTTC. The rearrangement links TRBV28 to TRBJ2-1, with 9 bases identical to TRBD2. CDR3 size: 18 residues. Per germline, CDR1 MDHEN and CDR2 SYDVKM. V lost 3 bases, J lost 5 bases, and 14 bases stayed unmatched.

The chain is built from TRBV5-4 and TRBJ2-5, with TRBD2 matching over 8 bases. This CDR3 contains 15 residues. Germline V lookup: CDR1 SGHNT, CDR2 YYREEE (reference sequence). V shed 0 bases and J 4 bases; nucleotides not matched to a gene: 5. CDR3 nucleotides: TGTGCCAGCAGCTTGGATTTAGCGGGGCTAGAGACCCAGTACTTC. Amino acids: CASSLDLAGLETQYF.

The chain couples TRBV4-1 to TRBJ2-7; a weak D match, TRBD2 (5 bases). Trimming took 2 bases from V and 0 from J, leaving 11 bases between them. This CDR3 contains 15 residues. Germline V lookup: CDR1 MGHRA, CDR2 YSYEKL. CDR3 loop: CASSQRTGSSYEQYF. The CDR3 coding sequence is TGCGCCAGCAGCCAACGGACTGGGTCCTCCTACGAGCAGTACTTC.

Only one count was recorded for this clone. J is TRBJ1-4 and V is TRBV5-5; a possible D gene is TRBD1 (5 bases). Trimming took off 5 bases at V and 1 base at J, with 9 bases between the two ends. Germline CDR1 is SGHKS and CDR2 is YYEKEE (reference sequence). The CDR3 length is 14 residues. Here the CDR3 reads CASSWGGTNEKLFF. CDR3 sequence (DNA): TGTGCCAGCAGTTGGGGGGGAACTAATGAAAAACTGTTTTTT.

This chain links TRBV7-2 with TRBJ2-2, with 7 bases matching TRBD2. CDR3 length: 15 amino acids. Germline V gene sequence: CDR1 SGHTA, CDR2 FQGNSA. The V and J ends lost 2 bases and 6 bases, in that order; junction bases with no gene match: 6. The CDR3 reads CASSLRGREAGELFF. In DNA, the CDR3 is TGTGCCAGCAGCTTACGAGGGAGGGAAGCCGGGGAGCTGTTTTTT. The full variable domain, with the rest looked up from reference TRBV7-2 and TRBJ2-2, is GAGVSQSPSNKVTEKGKDVELRCDPISGHTALYWYRQSLGQGLEFLIYFQGNSAPDKSGLPSDRFSAERTGGSVSTLTIQRTQQEDSAVYLCASSLRGREAGELFFGEGSRLTVL.

The V gene is TRBV19, the J gene TRBJ2-3; TRBD2 is a possible D gene (6 bases). The V end lost 4 bases, the J end lost 0 bases, and 17 bases lay between the germline ends. In germline, CDR1 is LNHDA, CDR2 SQIVND (reference sequence). The CDR3 covers 17 residues. As DNA, the CDR3 is TGTGCCAGTAGTAGTTTAAGCGGCGGGACTAGCACAGATACGCAGTATTTT. Its protein is CASSSLSGGTSTDTQYF.

J is TRBJ2-3 and V is TRBV4-1, with 14 bases that match TRBD2. CDR3 length: 16 amino acids. Losses at the gene ends were 2 bases for V and 5 bases for J; bases not matched to a gene: 3. The germline V gene encodes CDR1 MGHRA and CDR2 YSYEKL. CDR3 DNA sequence: TGCGCCAGCAGCCAAAGACTAGCGGGGGGGCAAGATACGCAGTATTTT. Amino acid sequence: CASSQRLAGGQDTQYF.

This chain joins TRBV25-1 and TRBJ2-7; D is possibly TRBD1 (6 bases). Trimming left V 8 bases short and J 4 bases short, with 15 bases between. This CDR3 spans 13 amino acids. Germline V lookup: CDR1 MGHDK, CDR2 SYGVNS. The CDR3 protein is CASLRGSGYEQYF. The CDR3 nucleotides read TGTGCCAGCCTCAGGGGATCTGGGTACGAGCAGTACTTC.